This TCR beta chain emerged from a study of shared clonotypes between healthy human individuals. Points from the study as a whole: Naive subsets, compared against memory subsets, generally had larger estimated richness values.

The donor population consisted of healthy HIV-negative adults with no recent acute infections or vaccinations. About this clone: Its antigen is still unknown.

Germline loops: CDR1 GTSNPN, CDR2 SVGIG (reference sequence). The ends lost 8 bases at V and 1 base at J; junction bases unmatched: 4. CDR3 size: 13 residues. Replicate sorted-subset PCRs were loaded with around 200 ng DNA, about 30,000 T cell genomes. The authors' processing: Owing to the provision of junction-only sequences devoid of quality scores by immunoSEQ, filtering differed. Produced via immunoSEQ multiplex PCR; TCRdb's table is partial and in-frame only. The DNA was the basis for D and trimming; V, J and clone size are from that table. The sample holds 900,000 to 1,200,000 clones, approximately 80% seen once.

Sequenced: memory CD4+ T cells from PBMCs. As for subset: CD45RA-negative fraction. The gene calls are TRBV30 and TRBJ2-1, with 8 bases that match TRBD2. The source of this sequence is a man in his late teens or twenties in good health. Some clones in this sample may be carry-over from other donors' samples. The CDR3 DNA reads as TGTGCCGGGGGACTAGGATCCTACAATGAGCAGTTCTTC. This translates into CAGGLGSYNEQFF.